These 28 T cell receptor beta chains were sequenced from one sample in a study of blood T cells in healthy people across ages. The authors ran a second PCR of about 6 to 11 cycles using a sample-barcoded 5' primer and a J-beta primer mix. From the 5' RACE reads, TCRdb called clonotypes with MiXCR, one entry per CDR3 protein. The table has 1,500,000 or so distinct CDR3 sequences, approximately 42% seen once. The specimen was blood. These TCRs come from a woman under 30 in good health.

This rearrangement joins TRBV6-2 or TRBV6-3 to TRBJ2-3, with D maybe TRBD2 (5 bases). The V gene lost 9 bases and the J gene lost 2 bases, with 15 bases spanning the gap. The germline V gene has CDR1 MNHEY and CDR2 SVGEGT. The CDR3 length is 14 residues. The DNA for the CDR3 is TGTGCCAGTAGTGGGGAGCGGAACACAGATACGCAGTATTTT. It encodes CASSGERNTDTQYF.

This clonotype has only a few counts. The chain is built from TRBV7-2 and TRBJ2-4, with unresolved D. The DNA end is more similar to TRBJ2-7, so the J call may be wrong. The CDR3 length is 14 residues. Germline assignment: CDR1 SGHTA and CDR2 FQGNSA. CDR3 nucleotide sequence: TGTGCCAGCTCTAATTTAATTTCCTCATACGAGCAGTACTTC. Its translation is CASSNLISSYEQYF.

For this clonotype: One junction end disagrees with the germline gene, perhaps due to a read error. The chain employs TRBV20-1 and TRBJ2-3, with D perhaps matching TRBD2 (6 bases). The CDR3 loop spans 13 amino acids. Germline lookup yields CDR1 DFQATT and CDR2 SNEGSKA (reference sequence). This CDR3 reads CSANIADTDMQYF. CDR3 sequence (DNA): TGCAGTGCAAATATAGCGGACACAGATATGCAGTATTTT.

The sample holds a few counts of this clonotype. This sequence joins TRBV6-1 and TRBJ1-5; no firm D call. From germline, CDR1 is MNHNS and CDR2 SASEGT. V lost 9 bases and J 2 bases, leaving 17 bases between the germline ends. This CDR3 contains 15 residues. The CDR3 nucleotides read TGTGCCAGTACCCTAACTGGGATTGGCAATCAGCCCCAGCATTTT. Translating it yields CASTLTGIGNQPQHF.

The chain couples TRBV12-3 or TRBV12-4 to TRBJ1-1; D gene ambiguous. V shed 6 bases and J shed 0 bases, with 17 bases lying between them. This CDR3 region has 16 residues. CDR3 region: CASSYMTTPMNTEAFF. The CDR3 DNA reads as TGTGCCAGCAGCTATATGACTACTCCCATGAACACTGAAGCTTTCTTT.

This clonotype was recorded at least ten times. The gene calls are TRBV7-6 and TRBJ2-3; D is unresolved. CDR1 SGHVS and CDR2 FNYEAQ come from the germline V gene. The V end was cut by 6 bases, the J end by 0 bases, with 10 bases between. The CDR3 is made up of 14 amino acids. The CDR3 coding sequence is TGTGCCAGCAGTCCCGGAAGCAGCACAGATACGCAGTATTTT. It yields the protein CASSPGSSTDTQYF.

The chain links TRBV4-2 to TRBJ2-3, with 15 nucleotides matching TRBD2. CDR3 size: 16 residues. Germline lookup yields CDR1 LGHNA and CDR2 YNFKEQ. The junction had 7 bases not matched to a gene; V was cut back by 3 bases and J by 9 bases. The CDR3: CASSQDPGLAGGTQYF. The CDR3 DNA reads as TGTGCCAGCAGCCAGGACCCGGGACTAGCGGGAGGAACGCAGTATTTT.

The V call is TRBV20-1, the J call TRBJ2-7, with 8 bases matching TRBD2. The CDR3 runs to 14 residues. V dropped 5 bases and J dropped 4; count of bases not matched to a gene: 10. CDR1 and CDR2 from the germline V gene are DFQATT and SNEGSKA (reference sequence). The CDR3 region has the DNA TGCAGTGCTCCCCCACTAGCGGATCGATACGAGCAGTACTTC. Protein product: CSAPPLADRYEQYF.

The gene calls are TRBV7-2 and TRBJ1-1; D perhaps matches TRBD1 (5 bases). Looked up from germline, CDR1 is SGHTA and CDR2 is FQGNSA. CDR3 size: 15 residues. V was clipped by 1 base and J by 5 bases, with 14 bases between them. The CDR3 DNA follows: TGTGCCAGCAGCTTAGGGACACCTGGGTTAACTGAAGCTTTCTTT. This codes for CASSLGTPGLTEAFF.

This clonotype was seen repeatedly, ten times or more. The chain couples TRBV28 to TRBJ2-7; tentatively, D is TRBD1 (6 bases). CDR1 and CDR2 from the germline V gene are MDHEN and SYDVKM. V lost 2 bases, J lost 4 bases, and 12 bases lay in between. CDR3 length: 14 residues. CDR3 DNA: TGTGCCAGCAGTTTAGGGGGCGAGCAATACGAGCAGTACTTC. Translation: CASSLGGEQYEQYF. Combining the CDR3 with reference TRBV28 and TRBJ2-7 gives the whole variable domain DVKVTQSSRYLVKRTGEKVFLECVQDMDHENMFWYRQDPGLGLRLIYFSYDVKMKEKGDIPEGYSVSREKKERFSLILESASTNQTSMYLCASSLGGEQYEQYFGPGTRLTVT.

In nucleotides, the CDR3 is TGTGCCAGCAAGCGGGTTAACTATGGCTACACCTTC. It codes for CASKRVNYGYTF. The V gene is TRBV6-2 or TRBV6-3, the J gene TRBJ1-2, with no clear D. Per germline, CDR1 MNHEY and CDR2 SVGEGT. The CDR3 is 12 residues long. Trimming stripped 7 bases from V and 1 base from J, with 7 bases between.

This clonotype turned up a few times. The rearrangement links TRBV4-3 to TRBJ2-2; D remains unclear. V was pared by 10 bases and J by 0 bases, with 15 bases between. Germline V gene sequence: CDR1 LGHNA, CDR2 YSLEER. The CDR3 is 15 residues long. The CDR3 region is CATRPLPSNTGELFF. CDR3 bases: TGCGCCACCAGGCCTTTGCCCTCGAACACCGGGGAGCTGTTTTTT.

This clonotype has a handful of counts. The rearrangement uses TRBV29-1 and TRBJ1-4; tentatively, D is TRBD1 (6 bases). The length of the CDR3 is 13 residues. CDR1 SQVTM and CDR2 ANQGSEA come from the germline V gene. Trimming shortened V by 6 bases and J by 7 bases, and 15 bases separated the two germline ends. The CDR3 loop reads CSVPGHGLEKLFF. Here the CDR3 DNA reads TGCAGCGTCCCGGGACACGGTCTTGAAAAACTGTTTTTT.

This clonotype was seen more than once but under ten times. This sequence joins TRBV12-3 or TRBV12-4 and TRBJ1-1, with D possibly TRBD1 on 6 matching bases. The CDR3 length is 13 residues. Trimming took 3 bases from V and 11 from J, leaving 16 bases between them. CDR3: CASSFAAPGVAFF. The CDR3 nucleotides are TGTGCCAGCAGTTTTGCTGCCCCAGGGGTTGCTTTCTTT.

Many counts were recorded for this clonotype. The chain carries TRBV7-2 and TRBJ2-7, with 9 bases lining up with TRBD2. CDR3 size: 15 residues. Germline CDR1 and CDR2: SGHTA and FQGNSA. V lost 0 bases to trimming and J lost 4 bases; unmatched junction nucleotides: 4. CDR3 residues: CASSLASGGPYEQYF. The CDR3 DNA is TGTGCCAGCAGCTTAGCTAGCGGGGGACCATACGAGCAGTACTTC.

The table lists this clonotype with a count of one. J is TRBJ2-1 and V is TRBV20-1, with 9 bases fitting TRBD2. Unmatched junction bases numbered 9, after V lost 3 bases and J lost 9 bases. Germline V gene data show CDR1 as DFQATT and CDR2 as SNEGSKA (reference sequence). The CDR3 is made up of 14 amino acids. The CDR3 sequence: CSASRLAGKGEQFF. CDR3 nucleotides: TGCAGTGCTAGTCGCCTAGCGGGGAAGGGTGAGCAGTTCTTC.

This clonotype was observed a few times. The J gene is TRBJ1-6, the V gene TRBV7-9, with TRBD1 matching 11 bases. The V gene's germline CDR1 is SEHNR and CDR2 FQNEAQ (reference sequence). The V and J ends lost 3 bases and 8 bases, in that order; junction bases with no gene match: 12. This CDR3 is built from 18 residues. In nucleotides, the CDR3 is TGTGCCAGCAGCTTGGACAGGGGGCCGAACCTAAGTTATTCACCCCTCCACTTT. It yields the protein CASSLDRGPNLSYSPLHF.

The CDR3 coding sequence is TGTGCCATCAGGACAGGGGAGGGCCTCCACACTGAAGCTTTCTTT. Protein sequence: CAIRTGEGLHTEAFF. The chain has TRBV10-3 and TRBJ1-1; 8 bases are a match to TRBD1. Germline CDR1 reads ENHRY; CDR2 reads SYGVKD. The CDR3 loop spans 15 amino acids. V lost 6 bases and J lost 3; bases outside the gene matches: 9.

About this clonotype: A much larger clone is a single base away; this may be a read error. The rearrangement links TRBV29-1 to TRBJ2-7; 7 bases line up with TRBD1. CDR3 length: 12 amino acids. Germline V gene sequence: CDR1 SQVTM, CDR2 ANQGSEA. DNA for the CDR3: TGCAGCGTAAGGGGACAGACCTACAAGCAGTACTTC. This sequence encodes CSVRGQTYKQYF.

The chain links TRBV5-6 to TRBJ1-2, with no clear D. Trimming stripped 7 bases from V and 4 bases from J, with 11 bases between. The CDR3 loop spans 12 amino acids. Germline V gene sequence: CDR1 SGHDT, CDR2 YYEEEE. The DNA of the CDR3 is TGTGCCAGCGGTTGGGCGGGCTATGGCTACACCTTC. Translated: CASGWAGYGYTF.

The chain uses TRBV6-2 or TRBV6-3 and TRBJ1-2; the D is unclear. Germline CDR1 and CDR2: MNHEY and SVGEGT. The CDR3 loop spans 13 amino acids. The V gene lost 6 bases and the J gene lost 5 bases, with 13 bases spanning the gap. CDR3 bases: TGTGCCAGCAGATCCGGACCTGGTTATGGCTACACCTTC. Translated: CASRSGPGYGYTF.

V and J are TRBV20-1 and TRBJ2-2; TRBD2 might be the D (7 bases). Trimming took 5 bases from V and 6 from J, leaving 22 bases between them. The CDR3 has 16 residues. CDR1 and CDR2 (germline): DFQATT, SNEGSKA (reference sequence). The CDR3, as DNA: TGCAGTGCTCCTTACTGGGAGGGGGGGCCGTCCGGGGAGCTGTTTTTT. It specifies CSAPYWEGGPSGELFF.

Only one count was recorded for this clonotype. The V call is TRBV20-1, the J call TRBJ2-3; D uncertain. There are 12 residues in the CDR3. Deletions cut 0 bases from V and 6 bases from J, with 7 bases between. CDR1 is DFQATT, CDR2 SNEGSKA, per germline (reference sequence). CDR3 loop: CSAREIRDTQYF. CDR3 coding DNA: TGCAGTGCTAGAGAGATAAGGGATACGCAGTATTTT.

A note on this clonotype: One junction end disagrees with the germline gene, perhaps due to a read error. The chain couples TRBV7-9 to TRBJ2-5, with D uncertain. Germline V gene sequence: CDR1 SEHNR, CDR2 FQNEAQ (reference sequence). The CDR3 has 14 amino acids. The CDR3 DNA follows: TGTGCCAGCGGCCCCCTTGGCGACATAGAGGCCCAGTACTTC. Translation gives CASGPLGDIEAQYF.

At least ten counts were recorded for this clonotype. CDR3 sequence (DNA): TGCAGTGCTCCAGCCAGGGCGGGATCCTACGAGCAGTACTTC. Translation gives CSAPARAGSYEQYF. The gene calls are TRBV20-1 and TRBJ2-7; possible D gene TRBD2, 6 bases. The germline V gene encodes CDR1 DFQATT and CDR2 SNEGSKA (reference sequence). The CDR3 has 14 residues. The V gene lost 5 bases and the J gene lost 1 base, with 15 bases spanning the gap.

The CDR3 reads CASSQRTSDQETQYF. CDR3 sequence (DNA): TGCGCCAGCAGCCAACGGACTAGCGATCAAGAGACCCAGTACTTC. V is TRBV4-3 and J is TRBJ2-5, with 9 bases fitting TRBD2. The CDR3 extends over 15 amino acids. CDR1 LGHNA and CDR2 YSLEER come from the germline V gene. With 2 bases clipped from V and 2 bases from J, the junction kept 3 bases outside the gene matches.

The rearrangement links TRBV2 to TRBJ2-1, with a possible D match to TRBD2 (6 bases). The CDR3 loop spans 13 amino acids. Germline V gene data show CDR1 as SNHLY and CDR2 as FYNNEI. With 5 bases removed from V and 5 bases from J, the gap between germline ends came to 10 bases. CDR3 DNA sequence: TGTGCCAGCAGTCGGGAGACACACAATGAGCAGTTCTTC. Amino acids: CASSRETHNEQFF.

V and J are TRBV3-1 and TRBJ2-2, with a tentative D call TRBD2 (6 bases). This CDR3 region has 18 residues. The V gene lost 4 bases and the J gene lost 5 bases, with 23 bases spanning the gap. From germline, CDR1 is LGHDT and CDR2 YNNKEL (reference sequence). Written as DNA, the CDR3 is TGTGCCAGCAGCCGAGGCGGGGTCTGGGCAGGGCGGACCGGGGAGCTGTTTTTT. Translating it yields CASSRGGVWAGRTGELFF.